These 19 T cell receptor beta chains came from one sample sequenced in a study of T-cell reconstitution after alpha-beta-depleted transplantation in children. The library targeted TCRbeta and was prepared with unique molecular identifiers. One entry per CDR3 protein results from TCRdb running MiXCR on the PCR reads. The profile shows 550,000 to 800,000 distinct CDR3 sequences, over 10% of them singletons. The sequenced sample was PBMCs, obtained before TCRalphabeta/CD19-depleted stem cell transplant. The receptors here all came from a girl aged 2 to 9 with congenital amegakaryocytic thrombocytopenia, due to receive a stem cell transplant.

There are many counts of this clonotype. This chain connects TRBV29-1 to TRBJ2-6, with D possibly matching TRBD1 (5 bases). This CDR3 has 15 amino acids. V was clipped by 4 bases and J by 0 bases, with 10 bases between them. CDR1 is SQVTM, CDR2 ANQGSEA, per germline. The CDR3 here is CSVVTVSSGANVLTF. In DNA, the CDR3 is TGCAGCGTTGTGACAGTGAGCTCTGGGGCCAACGTCCTGACTTTC.

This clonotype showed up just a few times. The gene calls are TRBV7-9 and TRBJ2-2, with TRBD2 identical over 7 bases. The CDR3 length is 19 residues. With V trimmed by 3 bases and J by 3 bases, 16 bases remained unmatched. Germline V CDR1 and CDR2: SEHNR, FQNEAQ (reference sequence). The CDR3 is CASSFGRRERETDTGELFF. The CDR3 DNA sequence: TGTGCCAGCAGCTTTGGACGTCGGGAGCGGGAAACTGACACCGGGGAGCTGTTTTTT.

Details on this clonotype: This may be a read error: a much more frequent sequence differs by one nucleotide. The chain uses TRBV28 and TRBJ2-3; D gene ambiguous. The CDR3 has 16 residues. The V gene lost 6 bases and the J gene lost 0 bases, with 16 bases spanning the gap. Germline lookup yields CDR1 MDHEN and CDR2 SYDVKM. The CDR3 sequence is CASSAGHSFSTDTQYF. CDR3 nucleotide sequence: TGTGCCAGCAGCGCCGGTCACAGCTTCAGCACAGATACGCAGTATTTT.

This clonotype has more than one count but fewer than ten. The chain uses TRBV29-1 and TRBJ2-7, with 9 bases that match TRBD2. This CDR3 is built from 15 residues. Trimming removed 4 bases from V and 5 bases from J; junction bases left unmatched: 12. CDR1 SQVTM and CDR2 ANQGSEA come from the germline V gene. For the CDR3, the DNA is TGCAGCGTTGTCCCACTTCTAGCGGGAAGAGACGAGCAGTACTTC. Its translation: CSVVPLLAGRDEQYF.

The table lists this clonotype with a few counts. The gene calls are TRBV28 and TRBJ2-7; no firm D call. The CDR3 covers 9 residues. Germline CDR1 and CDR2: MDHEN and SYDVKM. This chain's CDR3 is CASSPRGRV. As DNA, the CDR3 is TGTGCCAGCAGTCCCCGAGGCCGGGTC.

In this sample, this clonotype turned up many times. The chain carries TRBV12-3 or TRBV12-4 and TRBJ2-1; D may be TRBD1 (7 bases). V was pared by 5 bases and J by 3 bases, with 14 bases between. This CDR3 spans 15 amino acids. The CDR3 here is CASSRGLASYNEQFF. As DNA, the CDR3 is TGTGCCAGCAGTAGGGGGCTAGCGAGCTACAATGAGCAGTTCTTC.

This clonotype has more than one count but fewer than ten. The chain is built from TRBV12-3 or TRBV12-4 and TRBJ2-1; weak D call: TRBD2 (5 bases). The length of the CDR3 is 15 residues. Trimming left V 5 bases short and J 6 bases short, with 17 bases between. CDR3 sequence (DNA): TGTGCCAGCAGTCCCCCCGTTGAGGGCGCCAATGAGCAGTTCTTC. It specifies CASSPPVEGANEQFF.

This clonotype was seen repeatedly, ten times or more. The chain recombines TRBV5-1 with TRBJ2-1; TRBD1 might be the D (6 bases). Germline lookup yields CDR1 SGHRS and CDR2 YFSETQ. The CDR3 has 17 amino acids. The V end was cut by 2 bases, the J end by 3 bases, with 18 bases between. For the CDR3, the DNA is TGCGCCAGCAGCTTTTACGGGTGGGGGCTTAACTACAATGAGCAGTTCTTC. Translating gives CASSFYGWGLNYNEQFF.

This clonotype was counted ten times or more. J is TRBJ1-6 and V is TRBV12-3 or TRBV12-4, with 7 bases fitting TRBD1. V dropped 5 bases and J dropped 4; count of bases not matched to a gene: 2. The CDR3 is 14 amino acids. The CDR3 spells CASSQGQYNSPLHF. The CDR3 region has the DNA TGTGCCAGCAGTCAGGGACAGTATAATTCACCCCTCCACTTT.

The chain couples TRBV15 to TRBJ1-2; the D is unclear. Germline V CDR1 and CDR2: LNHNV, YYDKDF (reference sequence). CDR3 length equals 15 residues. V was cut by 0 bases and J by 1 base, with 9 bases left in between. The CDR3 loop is CATSRDRGSNYGYTF. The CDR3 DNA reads TGTGCCACCAGCAGAGATCGCGGCAGTAACTATGGCTACACCTTC. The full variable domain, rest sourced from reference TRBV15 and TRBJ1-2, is DAMVIQNPRYQVTQFGKPVTLSCSQTLNHNVMYWYQQKSSQAPKLLFHYYDKDFNNEADTPDNFQSRRPNTSFCFLDIRSPGLGDTAMYLCATSRDRGSNYGYTFGSGTRLTVV.

CDR3 nucleotides: TGCGCCAGCAGCTCGCGGGAGAACGGATACAATGAGCAGTTCTTC. Amino acid sequence: CASSSRENGYNEQFF. The chain carries TRBV5-1 and TRBJ2-1, with TRBD2 matching over 7 bases. After removal of 3 bases from V and 4 bases from J, the junction contained 7 bases not matched to a gene. Germline CDR1 reads SGHRS; CDR2 reads YFSETQ. The CDR3 length is 15 residues.

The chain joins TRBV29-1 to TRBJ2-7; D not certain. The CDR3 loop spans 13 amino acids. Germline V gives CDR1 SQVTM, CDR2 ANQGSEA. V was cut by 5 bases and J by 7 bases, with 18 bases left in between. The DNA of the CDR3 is TGCAGCGTTTACCTGGTTGAGCCCGGGGAGCAGTACTTC. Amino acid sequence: CSVYLVEPGEQYF.

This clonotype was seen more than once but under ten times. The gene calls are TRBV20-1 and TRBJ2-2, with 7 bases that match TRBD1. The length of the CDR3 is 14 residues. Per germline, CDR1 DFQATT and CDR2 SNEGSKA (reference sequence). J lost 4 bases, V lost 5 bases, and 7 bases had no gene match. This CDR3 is CSARGGWLTGELFF. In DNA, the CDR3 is TGCAGTGCTCGAGGGGGCTGGCTCACCGGGGAGCTGTTTTTT.

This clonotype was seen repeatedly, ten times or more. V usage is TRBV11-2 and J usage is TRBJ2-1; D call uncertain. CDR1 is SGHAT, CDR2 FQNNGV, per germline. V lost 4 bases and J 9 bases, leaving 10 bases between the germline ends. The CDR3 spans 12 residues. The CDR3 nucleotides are TGTGCCAGCAGCTCCCAAAGGATTGAGCAGTTCTTC. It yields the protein CASSSQRIEQFF.

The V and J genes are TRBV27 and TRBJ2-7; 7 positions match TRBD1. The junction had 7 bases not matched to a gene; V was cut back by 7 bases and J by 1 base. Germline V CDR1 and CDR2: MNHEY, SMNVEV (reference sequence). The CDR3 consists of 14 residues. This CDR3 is CASNRQGMSYEQYF. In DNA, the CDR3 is TGTGCCAGCAACCGACAGGGTATGTCCTACGAGCAGTACTTC.

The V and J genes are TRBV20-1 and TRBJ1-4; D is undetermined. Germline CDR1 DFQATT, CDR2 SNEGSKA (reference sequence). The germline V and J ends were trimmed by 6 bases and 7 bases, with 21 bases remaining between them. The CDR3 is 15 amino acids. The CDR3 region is CSAKLHGLWGEKLFF. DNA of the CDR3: TGCAGTGCCAAACTCCACGGTCTCTGGGGTGAAAAACTGTTTTTT.

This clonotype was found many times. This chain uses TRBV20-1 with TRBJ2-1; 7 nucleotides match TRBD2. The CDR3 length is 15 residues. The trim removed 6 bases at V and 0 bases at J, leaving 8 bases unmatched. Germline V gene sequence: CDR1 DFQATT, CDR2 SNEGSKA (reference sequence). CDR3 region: CSAAERDRSYNEQFF. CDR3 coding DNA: TGCAGTGCCGCCGAGCGGGATCGCTCCTACAATGAGCAGTTCTTC.

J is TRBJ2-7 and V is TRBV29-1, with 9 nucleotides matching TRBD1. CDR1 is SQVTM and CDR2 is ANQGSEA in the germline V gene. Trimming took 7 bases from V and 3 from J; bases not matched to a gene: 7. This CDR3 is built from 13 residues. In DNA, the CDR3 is TGCAGCGCGCAGCCGGGACAGGGCTACGAGCAGTACTTC. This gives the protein CSAQPGQGYEQYF.

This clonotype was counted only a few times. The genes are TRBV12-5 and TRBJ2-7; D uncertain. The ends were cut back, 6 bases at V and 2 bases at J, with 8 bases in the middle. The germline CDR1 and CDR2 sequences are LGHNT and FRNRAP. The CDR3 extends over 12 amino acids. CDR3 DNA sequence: TGTGCTAGTGGCTCGCACACCTACGAGCAGTACTTC. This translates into CASGSHTYEQYF.